This TCR beta chain was identified in a study of T-cell reconstitution after alpha-beta-depleted transplantation in children. CDR3 length: 12 amino acids. V lost 4 bases to trimming and J lost 5 bases, with 10 bases between them. Germline assignment: CDR1 SGHRS and CDR2 YFSETQ. Using unique molecular identifiers, the investigators prepared the TCRbeta library. TCRdb itself ran the PCR reads through MiXCR, one entry per CDR3 protein. The sample lists hundreds of thousands of distinct CDR3 sequences, approximately 13% occurring once. This clonotype was recorded many times. The chain has TRBV5-1 and TRBJ2-7; possible D gene TRBD1, 5 bases. The sequenced sample was PBMCs from the stem cell graft donor, obtained from the stem cell graft. This clonotype originated in a human donor who donated a stem cell graft to a child with combined immunodeficiency. CDR3 amino acids: CASSPEGDEQYF. The CDR3 coding sequence is TGCGCCAGCAGCCCCGAAGGGGACGAGCAGTACTTC. Combining the CDR3 with reference TRBV5-1 and TRBJ2-7 gives the whole variable domain KAGVTQTPRYLIKTRGQQVTLSCSPISGHRSVSWYQQTPGQGLQFLFEYFSETQRNKGNFPGRFSGRQFSNSRSEMNVSTLELGDSALYLCASSPEGDEQYFGPGTRLTVT.